This T cell receptor (beta chain) emerged from a study of response to subunit inactivated influenza vaccine. Whole-study results and caveats: After each seasonal influenza vaccination, few new T cells are recruited, the authors suggested.

Per the germline V gene, CDR1 is SGHTA and CDR2 is FQGTGA. The CDR3 covers 16 residues. V was pared by 0 bases and J by 2 bases, with 2 bases of the junction left unmatched. This clonotype was detected only a few times. Its cognate antigen is unknown. MiXCR was run by TCRdb on the RT-PCR reads, yielding one entry per CDR3 protein. This sample has some 800,000 distinct CDR3 sequences, with around 21% found just once. The input for sequencing was PBMCs from blood, taken around 5 days after vaccination. V gene TRBV7-3 combines with J gene TRBJ2-2; TRBD2 matches at 8 bases. The source is a man aged 45-60 years who received an inactivated influenza vaccine. This CDR3 reads CASSLTAGVNTGELFF. The CDR3 DNA reads as TGTGCCAGCAGCTTAACAGCGGGAGTTAACACCGGGGAGCTGTTTTTT.